The 14 T cell receptor beta chains reported below all come from one sample, sequenced in a study of T cell responses to AZD1222 COVID-19 vaccine (dated by TCRdb to the early 2020s). The library was made by the immunoSEQ multiplex PCR assay. What TCRdb holds here is the immuneACCESS table cut down to in-frame rearrangements. Part of the clones is not present; checked against another copy, under half of the missing clones reflect an unresolved V gene, and the others are unexplained. Recorded for this sample are tens of thousands of clones; approximately 80% of them occurred a single time. The ten largest clones capture approximately 22% of the sample. What the time point label conveys for this sample: baseline before first vaccination. The specimen comprised peripheral blood, sampled on day 0 of AZD1222 vaccination. These receptors were collected from an adult in good health.

The chain has TRBV4-2 and TRBJ1-4; D remains ambiguous. The CDR3 has 16 amino acids. Trimming cost V 4 bases and J 1 base, with 13 bases left between them. CDR1 is LGHNA and CDR2 is YNFKEQ in the germline V gene. Written as DNA, the CDR3 is TGTGCCAGCAGCCGCAAGGGTGAACAAACTAATGAAAAACTGTTTTTT. Translating it yields CASSRKGEQTNEKLFF.

This chain joins TRBV28 and TRBJ1-1, with a possible D match to TRBD1 (5 bases). The V gene's germline CDR1 is MDHEN and CDR2 SYDVKM. The germline V and J ends were trimmed by 7 bases and 0 bases, with 12 bases remaining between them. This CDR3 is 14 amino acids long. This CDR3 reads CASTFGTLNTEAFF. In DNA form, the CDR3 reads TGTGCCAGCACCTTCGGGACTTTGAACACTGAAGCTTTCTTT.

The chain uses TRBV2 and TRBJ2-2; D may be TRBD2 (6 bases). There are 14 residues in the CDR3. V lost 3 bases, J lost 4 bases, and 9 bases lay in between. In germline, CDR1 is SNHLY, CDR2 FYNNEI. CDR3 residues: CASSELEGTGELFF. The DNA of the CDR3 is TGTGCCAGCAGTGAGTTGGAGGGCACCGGGGAGCTGTTTTTT.

V and J are TRBV10-2 and TRBJ2-1; 7 nucleotides line up with TRBD2. This CDR3 is built from 15 residues. Germline V gene lookup returns CDR1 WSHSY and CDR2 SAAADI. Trimming cost V 4 bases and J 1 base; bases outside gene matches: 4. CDR3 in DNA: TGCGCCAGCAGTGCCAGCGGGATATCCTACAATGAGCAGTTCTTC. As protein: CASSASGISYNEQFF.

The rearrangement joins TRBV11-2 to TRBJ1-1; the D gene is possibly TRBD1 (6 bases). This CDR3 has 16 residues. Trimming took 1 base from V and 6 from J, leaving 18 bases between them. The V gene's germline CDR1 is SGHAT and CDR2 FQNNGV. The CDR3 DNA follows: TGTGCCAGCAGCTTAGTACCCGCGGGGGCATACGCTGAAGCTTTCTTT. Translated: CASSLVPAGAYAEAFF.

The gene calls are TRBV6-1 and TRBJ1-5; D perhaps matches TRBD1 (5 bases). The CDR3 is 15 residues long. Per germline, CDR1 MNHNS and CDR2 SASEGT. Trimming took off 1 base at V and 0 bases at J, with 7 bases between the two ends. CDR3 amino acids: CASSEEGRSNQPQHF. In DNA, the CDR3 is TGTGCCAGCAGTGAAGAGGGGCGTAGCAATCAGCCCCAGCATTTT.

The V call is TRBV7-8, the J call TRBJ2-2; 13 nucleotides align to TRBD2. Trimming at V came to 5 bases and at J to 4 bases, leaving 4 bases not matched to a gene. This CDR3 is built from 16 residues. Germline CDR1 is SGHVS and CDR2 is FQNEAQ. The CDR3 sequence is CASSPGTSGVTGELFF. In DNA form, the CDR3 reads TGTGCCAGCAGCCCGGGGACTAGCGGGGTCACCGGGGAGCTGTTTTTT.

The rearrangement uses TRBV30 and TRBJ1-2; 7 bases agree with TRBD1. Germline CDR1 reads GTSNPN; CDR2 reads SVGIG (reference sequence). The CDR3 runs 14 residues. Trimming took 1 base from V and 4 from J; bases not matched to a gene: 6. As DNA, the CDR3 is TGTGCCTGGAGTGAGGCAGGGGGGAGCTATGGCTACACCTTC. This sequence encodes CAWSEAGGSYGYTF.

The chain recombines TRBV4-1 with TRBJ1-1, with D tentatively TRBD1 (6 bases). This CDR3 spans 14 amino acids. The V end was cut by 1 base, the J end by 8 bases, with 14 bases between. Germline CDR1 MGHRA, CDR2 YSYEKL. The DNA for the CDR3 is TGCGCCAGCAGCCAAGTTACCACAGGGACCGAAGCTTTCTTT. This encodes CASSQVTTGTEAFF.

The V gene is TRBV10-3, the J gene TRBJ1-1; 9 bases line up with TRBD1. V was clipped by 6 bases and J by 3 bases; unmatched bases: 17. CDR3 length equals 18 residues. Germline loops: CDR1 ENHRY, CDR2 SYGVKD. The CDR3 DNA follows: TGTGCCATCAGGCCCGGGACAGGGAGTTGGGGGCGGGACACTGAAGCTTTCTTT. Protein product: CAIRPGTGSWGRDTEAFF.

The chain uses TRBV5-1 and TRBJ2-3, with D maybe TRBD2 (5 bases). The CDR3 covers 14 residues. Per germline, CDR1 SGHRS and CDR2 YFSETQ. The V end lost 6 bases, the J end lost 3 bases, and 14 bases lay between the germline ends. CDR3 coding DNA: TGCGCCAGCACTCCGGGGTTCGGAACAGATACGCAGTATTTT. This sequence encodes CASTPGFGTDTQYF. Variable domain in full (rest from reference TRBV5-1 and TRBJ2-3): KAGVTQTPRYLIKTRGQQVTLSCSPISGHRSVSWYQQTPGQGLQFLFEYFSETQRNKGNFPGRFSGRQFSNSRSEMNVSTLELGDSALYLCASTPGFGTDTQYFGPGTRLTVL.

The rearrangement joins TRBV5-6 to TRBJ2-7; 7 bases match TRBD2. V lost 0 bases to trimming and J lost 0 bases; unmatched junction nucleotides: 3. The CDR3 covers 15 residues. Germline V gene sequence: CDR1 SGHDT, CDR2 YYEEEE. The CDR3 loop is CASSLVTSVSYEQYF. As DNA, the CDR3 is TGTGCCAGCAGCTTGGTTACTAGCGTCTCCTACGAGCAGTACTTC. The full variable domain, in which reference TRBV5-6 and TRBJ2-7 provide the parts outside the CDR3, is DAGVTQSPTHLIKTRGQQVTLRCSPKSGHDTVSWYQQALGQGPQFIFQYYEEEERQRGNFPDRFSGHQFPNYSSELNVNALLLGDSALYLCASSLVTSVSYEQYFGPGTRLTVT.

This clone has a single count. The V and J genes are TRBV11-2 and TRBJ1-2, with 7 bases identical to TRBD1. J gave up 4 bases and V 4 bases, and 6 bases lay outside the gene matches. The CDR3 loop spans 14 amino acids. Germline loops: CDR1 SGHAT, CDR2 FQNNGV. The CDR3 DNA reads as TGTGCCAGCAGCTCCTTAGGGGGCATCTATGGCTACACCTTC. As protein: CASSSLGGIYGYTF.

The genes are TRBV10-2 and TRBJ1-2; D is perhaps TRBD1 (6 bases). Trimming took off 7 bases at V and 6 bases at J, with 18 bases between the two ends. This CDR3 contains 14 residues. Looked up from germline, CDR1 is WSHSY and CDR2 is SAAADI. CDR3 coding DNA: TGCGCCAGCAATCCAGGACAGAAAAGAAATGGCTACACCTTC. Translating it yields CASNPGQKRNGYTF.